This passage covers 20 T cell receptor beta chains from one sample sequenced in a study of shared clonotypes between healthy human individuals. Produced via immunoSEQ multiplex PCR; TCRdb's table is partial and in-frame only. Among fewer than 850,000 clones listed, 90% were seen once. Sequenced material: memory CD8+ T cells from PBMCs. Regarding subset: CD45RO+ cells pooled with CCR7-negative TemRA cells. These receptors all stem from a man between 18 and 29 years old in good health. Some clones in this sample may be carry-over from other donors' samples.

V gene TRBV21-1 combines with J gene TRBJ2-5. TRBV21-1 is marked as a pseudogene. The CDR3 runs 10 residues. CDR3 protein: CASTPETQYF. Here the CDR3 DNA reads TGTGCCAGCACCCCAGAGACCCAGTACTTC.

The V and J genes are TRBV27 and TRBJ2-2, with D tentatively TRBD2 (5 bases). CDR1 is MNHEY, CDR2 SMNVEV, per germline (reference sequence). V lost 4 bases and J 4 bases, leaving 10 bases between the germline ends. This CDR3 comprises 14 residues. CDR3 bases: TGTGCCAGCAGTTGGCTCGGGATCACCGGGGAGCTGTTTTTT. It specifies CASSWLGITGELFF.

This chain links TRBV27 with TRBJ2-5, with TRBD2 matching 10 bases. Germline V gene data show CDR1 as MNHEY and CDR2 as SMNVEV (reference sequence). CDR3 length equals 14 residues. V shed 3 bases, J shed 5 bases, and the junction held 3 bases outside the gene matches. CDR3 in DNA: TGTGCCAGCAGTTTCCAGACTAGCGGGGAGACCCAGTACTTC. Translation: CASSFQTSGETQYF.

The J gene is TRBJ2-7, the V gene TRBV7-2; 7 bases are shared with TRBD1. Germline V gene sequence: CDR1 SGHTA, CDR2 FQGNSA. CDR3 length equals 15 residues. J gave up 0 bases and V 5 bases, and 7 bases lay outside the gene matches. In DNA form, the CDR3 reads TGTGCCAGCAGCCCCGGGACAGAGTACTCCTACGAGCAGTACTTC. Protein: CASSPGTEYSYEQYF.

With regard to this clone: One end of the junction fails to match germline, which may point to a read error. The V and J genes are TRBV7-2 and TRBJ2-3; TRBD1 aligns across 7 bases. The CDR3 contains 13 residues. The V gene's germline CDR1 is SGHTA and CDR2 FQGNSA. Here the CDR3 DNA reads TGTGCCAGCAGCCGACCCCTCCTGGACAGGTACCTTTTT. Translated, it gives CASSRPLLDRYLF. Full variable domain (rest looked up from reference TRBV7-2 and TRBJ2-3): GAGVSQSPSNKVTEKGKDVELRCDPISGHTALYWYRQSLGQGLEFLIYFQGNSAPDKSGLPSDRFSAERTGGSVSTLTIQRTQQEDSAVYLCASSRPLLDRYLFGPGTRLTVL.

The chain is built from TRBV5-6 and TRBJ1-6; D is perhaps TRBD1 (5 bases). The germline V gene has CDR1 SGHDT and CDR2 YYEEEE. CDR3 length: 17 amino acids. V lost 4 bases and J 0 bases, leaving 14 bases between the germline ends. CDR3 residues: CASSNYRSSSYNSPLHF. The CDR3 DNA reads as TGTGCCAGCAGCAACTACAGGAGTAGCTCCTATAATTCACCCCTCCACTTT.

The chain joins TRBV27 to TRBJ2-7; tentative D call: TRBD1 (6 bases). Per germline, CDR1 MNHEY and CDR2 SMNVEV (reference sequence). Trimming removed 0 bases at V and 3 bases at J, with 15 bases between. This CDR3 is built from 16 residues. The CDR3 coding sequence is TGTGCCAGCAGTTTATCGGTGGGACAAAAGGTCTACGAGCAGTACTTC. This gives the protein CASSLSVGQKVYEQYF.

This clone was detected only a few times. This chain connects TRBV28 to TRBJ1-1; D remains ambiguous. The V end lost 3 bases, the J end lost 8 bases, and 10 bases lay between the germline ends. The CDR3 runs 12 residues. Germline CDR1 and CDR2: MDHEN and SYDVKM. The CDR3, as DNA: TGTGCCAGCAGTTTGGGCAGGCAAGAAGCTTTCTTT. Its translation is CASSLGRQEAFF. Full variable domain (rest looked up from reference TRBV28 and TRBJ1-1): DVKVTQSSRYLVKRTGEKVFLECVQDMDHENMFWYRQDPGLGLRLIYFSYDVKMKEKGDIPEGYSVSREKKERFSLILESASTNQTSMYLCASSLGRQEAFFGQGTRLTVV.

The CDR3 loop reads CAWRAGVDEQYF. As DNA, the CDR3 is TGTGCCTGGAGGGCAGGGGTGGACGAGCAGTACTTC. The chain couples TRBV30 to TRBJ2-7, with a possible D match to TRBD1 (6 bases). Germline loops: CDR1 GTSNPN, CDR2 SVGIG (reference sequence). This CDR3 has 12 amino acids. The germline V and J ends were trimmed by 3 bases and 5 bases, with 11 bases remaining between them.

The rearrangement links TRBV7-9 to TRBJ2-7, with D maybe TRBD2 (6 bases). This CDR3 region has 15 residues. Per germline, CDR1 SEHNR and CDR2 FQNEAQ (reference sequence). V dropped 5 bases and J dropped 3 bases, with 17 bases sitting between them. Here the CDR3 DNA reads TGTGCCAGCAGCGCTGCCTGGGACTTGAACTACGAGCAGTACTTC. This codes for CASSAAWDLNYEQYF.

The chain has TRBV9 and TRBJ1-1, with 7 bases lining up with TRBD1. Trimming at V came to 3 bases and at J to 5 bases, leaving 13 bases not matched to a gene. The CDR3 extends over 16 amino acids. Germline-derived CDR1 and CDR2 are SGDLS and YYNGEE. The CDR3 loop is CASSATLPAGQTEAFF. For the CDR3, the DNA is TGTGCCAGCAGCGCCACGTTACCGGCGGGACAGACTGAAGCTTTCTTT. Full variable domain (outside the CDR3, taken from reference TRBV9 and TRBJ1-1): DSGVTQTPKHLITATGQRVTLRCSPRSGDLSVYWYQQSLDQGLQFLIQYYNGEERAKGNILERFSAQQFPDLHSELNLSSLELGDSALYFCASSATLPAGQTEAFFGQGTRLTVV.

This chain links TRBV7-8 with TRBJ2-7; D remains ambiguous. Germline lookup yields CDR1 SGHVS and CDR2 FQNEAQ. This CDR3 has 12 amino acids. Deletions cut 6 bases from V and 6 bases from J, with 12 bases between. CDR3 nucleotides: TGTGCCAGCAGTCCCGACGCGACCGAGCAGTACTTC. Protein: CASSPDATEQYF.

This CDR3 reads CASSSYWDAEAFF. The CDR3 DNA follows: TGTGCCAGCAGTTCTTATTGGGACGCTGAAGCTTTCTTT. The chain uses TRBV6-5 and TRBJ1-1, with TRBD1 as a possible D gene (5 bases). The CDR3 is made up of 13 amino acids. In germline, CDR1 is MNHEY, CDR2 SVGAGI. V was clipped by 4 bases and J by 6 bases, with 12 bases between them.

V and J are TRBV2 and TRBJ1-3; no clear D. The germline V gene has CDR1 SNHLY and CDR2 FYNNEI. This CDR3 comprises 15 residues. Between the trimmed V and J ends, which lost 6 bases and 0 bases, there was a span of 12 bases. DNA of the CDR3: TGTGCCAGCAGGAGTCTGATGTCCTCTGGAAACACCATATATTTT. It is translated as CASRSLMSSGNTIYF.

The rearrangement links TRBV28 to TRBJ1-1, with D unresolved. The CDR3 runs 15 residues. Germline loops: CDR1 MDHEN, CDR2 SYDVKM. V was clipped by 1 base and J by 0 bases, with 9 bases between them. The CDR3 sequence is CASSLSQTMNTEAFF. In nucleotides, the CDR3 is TGTGCCAGCAGTTTATCGCAGACGATGAACACTGAAGCTTTCTTT.

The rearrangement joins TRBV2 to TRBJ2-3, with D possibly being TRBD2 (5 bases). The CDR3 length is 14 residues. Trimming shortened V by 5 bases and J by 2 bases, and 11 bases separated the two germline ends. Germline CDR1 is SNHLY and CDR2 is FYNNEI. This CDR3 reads CASSSLAYTDTQYF. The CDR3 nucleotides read TGTGCCAGCAGTAGCCTAGCTTACACAGATACGCAGTATTTT.

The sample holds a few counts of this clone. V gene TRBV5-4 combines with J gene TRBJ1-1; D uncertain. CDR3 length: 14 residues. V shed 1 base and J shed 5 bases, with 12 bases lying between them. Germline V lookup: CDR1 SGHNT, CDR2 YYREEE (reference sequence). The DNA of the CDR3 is TGTGCCAGCAGCTTGATCGGGGTCGAGACTGAAGCTTTCTTT. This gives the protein CASSLIGVETEAFF.

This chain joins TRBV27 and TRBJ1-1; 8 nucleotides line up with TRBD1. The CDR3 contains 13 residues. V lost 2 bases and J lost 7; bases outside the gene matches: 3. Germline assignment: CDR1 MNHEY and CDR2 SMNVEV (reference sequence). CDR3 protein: CASSLGRGREAFF. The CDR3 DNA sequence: TGTGCCAGCAGTTTAGGCAGGGGGCGTGAAGCTTTCTTT.

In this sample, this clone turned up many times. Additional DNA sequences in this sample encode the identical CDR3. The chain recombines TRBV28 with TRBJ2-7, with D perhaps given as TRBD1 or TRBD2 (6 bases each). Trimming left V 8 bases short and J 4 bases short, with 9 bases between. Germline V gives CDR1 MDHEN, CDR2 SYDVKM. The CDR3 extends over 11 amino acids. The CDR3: CASGGRYEQYF. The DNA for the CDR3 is TGTGCCAGCGGGGGGCGTTACGAGCAGTACTTC. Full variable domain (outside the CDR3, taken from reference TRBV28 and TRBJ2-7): DVKVTQSSRYLVKRTGEKVFLECVQDMDHENMFWYRQDPGLGLRLIYFSYDVKMKEKGDIPEGYSVSREKKERFSLILESASTNQTSMYLCASGGRYEQYFGPGTRLTVT.

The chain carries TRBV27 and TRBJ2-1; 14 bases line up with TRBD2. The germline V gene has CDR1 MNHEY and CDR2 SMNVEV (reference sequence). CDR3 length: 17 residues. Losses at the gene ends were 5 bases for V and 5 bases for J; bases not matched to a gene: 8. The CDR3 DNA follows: TGTGCCAGCAGTCCCCTGGGACTAGCGGGAGTTAACAATGAGCAGTTCTTC. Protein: CASSPLGLAGVNNEQFF.